Listed below are T cell receptor beta chains from one sample, sequenced in a study of Ad26.COV2.S vaccination and SARS-CoV-2 variants. Data came from immunoSEQ multiplex PCR; TCRdb stores just in-frame clones and leaves some out. The data contain over 110,000 clones, approximately 90% of them singletons. The material was peripheral blood, obtained after recovery from COVID-19. These TCRs come from a human donor who had recovered from COVID-19. The CDR3 runs from the conserved cysteine through the conserved F or W. Each record gives: D gene, clone size, V gene, J gene, CDR3 DNA, CDR3 protein. D genes are given only for firm matches. Rows give clone size only sometimes, using once, few, many, or a class for an expanded clone.

D: .; size: .; V: TRBV6-5; J: TRBJ2-2; DNA: TGTGCCAGCAGTTACTCCTCGGACAAGAACACCGGGGAGCTGTTTTTT; CDR3: CASSYSSDKNTGELFF
D: TRBD1; size: .; V: TRBV10-3; J: TRBJ1-5; DNA: TGTGCCATCAGTGCGTCGGGACAGGCAAATCAGCCCCAGCATTTT; CDR3: CAISASGQANQPQHF
D: TRBD1; size: .; V: TRBV6-5; J: TRBJ2-1; DNA: TGTGCCAGCAGTCCCGGGACAGGGGGTCTAGATGAGCAGTTCTTC; CDR3: CASSPGTGGLDEQFF
D: .; size: .; V: TRBV28; J: TRBJ2-3; DNA: TGTGCCAGCAGTCGTCGACAGGCTAATACGCAGTATTTT; CDR3: CASSRRQANTQYF
D: .; size: .; V: TRBV25-1; J: TRBJ1-6; DNA: TGTGCCAGCAGTGAATATGCGGGATCACCCCTCCACTTT; CDR3: CASSEYAGSPLHF
D: .; size: .; V: TRBV18; J: TRBJ2-5; DNA: TGTGCCAGCTCACCACGGCTCCAAGAGACCCAGTACTTC; CDR3: CASSPRLQETQYF
D: TRBD2; size: .; V: TRBV29-1; J: TRBJ2-5; DNA: TGCAGCGTTGCCAGCGGGGGACAAGAGACCCAGTACTTC; CDR3: CSVASGGQETQYF
D: .; size: .; V: TRBV18; J: TRBJ2-5; DNA: TGTGCCAGCTCACCAATCCCAGGGCGCTACTCCCAAGAGACCCAGTACTTC; CDR3: CASSPIPGRYSQETQYF
D: TRBD2; size: .; V: TRBV7-2; J: TRBJ2-7; DNA: TGTGCCAGCAGCTCCCAGGGACTATTCTACGAGCAGTACTTC; CDR3: CASSSQGLFYEQYF
D: .; size: few; V: TRBV6-5; J: TRBJ1-1; DNA: TGTGCCAGCAGTTCCCCGTCTGGGGTCGCTTTCTTT; CDR3: CASSSPSGVAFF
D: .; size: .; V: TRBV19; J: TRBJ2-3; DNA: TGTGCCAGTAGTATCGACAGCTCCGGAGGCACAGATACGCAGTATTTT; CDR3: CASSIDSSGGTDTQYF
D: .; size: few; V: TRBV5-4; J: TRBJ2-2; DNA: TGTGCCAGCAGCTTGATTGACACCGGGGAGCTGTTTTTT; CDR3: CASSLIDTGELFF
D: TRBD1; size: .; V: TRBV10-3; J: TRBJ2-7; DNA: TGTGCCATCAGTGGCCTGACAGGGGGGTACGAGCAGTACTTC; CDR3: CAISGLTGGYEQYF
D: TRBD1; size: .; V: TRBV2; J: TRBJ2-7; DNA: TGTGCCAGCAGTGACCCGGGACAGCCATCCTACGAGCAGTACTTC; CDR3: CASSDPGQPSYEQYF
D: .; size: .; V: TRBV7-9; J: TRBJ2-7; DNA: TGTGCCAGCAGCCAGATCCCGGGCCACACCTCCTACGAGCAGTACTTC; CDR3: CASSQIPGHTSYEQYF
D: TRBD1; size: .; V: TRBV7-8; J: TRBJ1-5; DNA: TGTGCCAGCAGCTCACAACAGGGGGCTTACAATCAGCCCCAGCATTTT; CDR3: CASSSQQGAYNQPQHF
D: .; size: few; V: TRBV28; J: TRBJ1-3; DNA: TGTGCCAGCAGTTTAAGAAGAAACACCATATATTTT; CDR3: CASSLRRNTIYF
D: TRBD2; size: .; V: TRBV27; J: TRBJ2-3; DNA: TGTGCCAGCAGTTTACGGCGGGGGGGCCCTACAGATACGCAGTATTTT; CDR3: CASSLRRGGPTDTQYF
D: .; size: .; V: TRBV3-1/TRBV3-2; J: TRBJ2-1; DNA: TGTGCCAGCAGCCAAGAACACAATGAGCAGTTCTTC; CDR3: CASSQEHNEQFF
D: .; size: .; V: TRBV6-2/TRBV6-3; J: TRBJ1-6; DNA: TGTGCCAGCAACCCACAGGGAATATCATCACCCCTCCACTTT; CDR3: CASNPQGISSPLHF
D: TRBD1; size: .; V: TRBV29-1; J: TRBJ2-7; DNA: TGCAGCGTTGAAGAACCGACAGGGGCGAGGGAGCAGTACTTC; CDR3: CSVEEPTGAREQYF
D: .; size: .; V: TRBV7-6; J: TRBJ1-4; DNA: TGTGCCAGCAGCTTAGATACAGGCCCGGAGGAACTGTTTTTT; CDR3: CASSLDTGPEELFF
D: .; size: .; V: TRBV5-4; J: TRBJ2-5; DNA: TGTGCCAGCAGCAGGGGACCTGGGGGAGAGACCCAGTACTTC; CDR3: CASSRGPGGETQYF
D: .; size: .; V: TRBV6-2/TRBV6-3; J: TRBJ2-5; DNA: TGTGCCAGCAGTTACTCCGGACTTTCTCAAGAGACCCAGTACTTC; CDR3: CASSYSGLSQETQYF
D: .; size: once; V: TRBV3-1/TRBV3-2; J: TRBJ1-1; DNA: TGTGCCAGCATCACTAAGATAGGTGAAGCTTTCTTT; CDR3: CASITKIGEAFF
D: .; size: .; V: TRBV19; J: TRBJ2-2; DNA: TGTGCCAGTAGTACTTTACCGGCAACCGGGGAGCTGTTTTTT; CDR3: CASSTLPATGELFF
D: .; size: medium-sized; V: TRBV7-2; J: TRBJ2-1; DNA: TGTGCCAGCAGCTTGGTAGCAAATGAGCAGTTCTTC; CDR3: CASSLVANEQFF
D: .; size: .; V: TRBV18; J: TRBJ1-4; DNA: TGTGCCAGCTCATCGGACCTAAATGAAAAACTGTTTTTT; CDR3: CASSSDLNEKLFF
D: .; size: .; V: TRBV5-8; J: TRBJ1-3; DNA: TGTGCCAGCAGCTTGGCACAGTTACCTTCTGGAAACACCATATATTTT; CDR3: CASSLAQLPSGNTIYF
D: .; size: .; V: TRBV11-2; J: TRBJ2-1; DNA: TGTGCCAGCGCCAAGGGGGGGATCTCCTACAATGAGCAGTTCTTC; CDR3: CASAKGGISYNEQFF
D: .; size: .; V: TRBV28; J: TRBJ2-7; DNA: TGTGCCAGCAGTTTTCTTAGTCAACCCTACGAGCAGTACTTC; CDR3: CASSFLSQPYEQYF
D: TRBD1; size: .; V: TRBV6-2/TRBV6-3; J: TRBJ1-1; DNA: TGTGCCAGCAGTCCGGGACAGGGGCCAAGTAAAGCTTTCTTT; CDR3: CASSPGQGPSKAFF
D: .; size: .; V: TRBV6-5; J: TRBJ1-2; DNA: TGTGCCAGCAGTTACTCGCGGGGGGCTAACTATGGCTACACCTTC; CDR3: CASSYSRGANYGYTF
D: TRBD2; size: .; V: TRBV7-2; J: TRBJ2-3; DNA: TGTGCCAGCAGCTTCCGGCGGAGCGGGGGGACCTACACAGATACGCAGTATTTT; CDR3: CASSFRRSGGTYTDTQYF
D: TRBD1; size: .; V: TRBV9; J: TRBJ2-1; DNA: TGTGCCAGCAGCGTCAGGGGGCACAATGAGCAGTTCTTC; CDR3: CASSVRGHNEQFF
D: .; size: .; V: TRBV5-6; J: TRBJ2-2; DNA: TGTGCCAGCAGCTTCATCTCCGGGGAGCTGTTTTTT; CDR3: CASSFISGELFF
D: TRBD2; size: few; V: TRBV5-1; J: TRBJ2-5; DNA: TGCGCCAGCGGGGAGGGTTCATGGGAGACCCAGTACTTC; CDR3: CASGEGSWETQYF
D: TRBD2; size: .; V: TRBV29-1; J: TRBJ2-1; DNA: TGCAGCGTTGAAGAGGGACTAGACGTCAATGAGCAGTTCTTC; CDR3: CSVEEGLDVNEQFF
D: .; size: few; V: TRBV7-2; J: TRBJ1-5; DNA: TGTGCCAGCAGCCAACGATCAGATCAGCCCCAGCATTTT; CDR3: CASSQRSDQPQHF
D: .; size: .; V: TRBV5-1; J: TRBJ2-7; DNA: TGCGCCAGCAGCGCCGCCGCGGGGGCTGGATACGAGCAGTACTTC; CDR3: CASSAAAGAGYEQYF
D: .; size: .; V: TRBV24-1; J: TRBJ2-2; DNA: TGTGCCACCGGGTGGAACACCGGGGAGCTGTTTTTT; CDR3: CATGWNTGELFF
D: TRBD1; size: .; V: TRBV28; J: TRBJ1-2; DNA: TGTGCCAGCAGTTTGGTTTCCGGGACAGGGGCCGGCTACACCTTC; CDR3: CASSLVSGTGAGYTF
D: .; size: .; V: TRBV7-8; J: TRBJ2-5; DNA: TGTGCCAGCAGCCATCAGGGTGGGGGGACCCAGTACTTC; CDR3: CASSHQGGGTQYF
D: .; size: .; V: TRBV28; J: TRBJ1-6; DNA: TGTGCCAGCAGTCCAGGTGGGCGCGGGAGGAATTCACCCCTCCACTTT; CDR3: CASSPGGRGRNSPLHF
D: .; size: .; V: TRBV3-1/TRBV3-2; J: TRBJ2-5; DNA: TGTGCCAGCAGCCAAGATACCGGAGAGACCCAGTACTTC; CDR3: CASSQDTGETQYF
D: .; size: once; V: TRBV12-5; J: TRBJ1-3; DNA: TGTGCTAGTGGTTCCGGAAACACCATATATTTT; CDR3: CASGSGNTIYF
D: .; size: .; V: TRBV11-2; J: TRBJ2-1; DNA: TGTGCCAGCAGCCTCTCGTATGAGCAGTTCTTC; CDR3: CASSLSYEQFF
D: TRBD1; size: .; V: TRBV6-2/TRBV6-3; J: TRBJ1-2; DNA: TGTGCCAGCAGTTACTCGACAGGGAGATATGGCTACACCTTC; CDR3: CASSYSTGRYGYTF
D: .; size: .; V: TRBV15; J: TRBJ2-5; DNA: TGTGCCACCAGCAGAGGGATAACAGAGACCCAGTACTTC; CDR3: CATSRGITETQYF
D: .; size: few; V: TRBV2; J: TRBJ1-1; DNA: TGTGCCAGCAGTGAACTGCCGTATGCTGAAGCTTTCTTT; CDR3: CASSELPYAEAFF